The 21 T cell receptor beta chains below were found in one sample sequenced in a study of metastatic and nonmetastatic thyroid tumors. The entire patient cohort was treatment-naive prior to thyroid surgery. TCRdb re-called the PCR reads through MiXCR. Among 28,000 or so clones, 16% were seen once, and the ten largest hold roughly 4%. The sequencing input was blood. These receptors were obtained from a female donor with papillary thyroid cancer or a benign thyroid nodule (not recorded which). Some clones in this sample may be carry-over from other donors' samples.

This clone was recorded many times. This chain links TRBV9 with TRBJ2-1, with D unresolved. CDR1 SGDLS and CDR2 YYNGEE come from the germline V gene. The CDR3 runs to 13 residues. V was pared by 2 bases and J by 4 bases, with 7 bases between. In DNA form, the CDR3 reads TGTGCCAGCAGCGTCCTAGGTTACAATGAGCAGTTCTTC. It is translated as CASSVLGYNEQFF.

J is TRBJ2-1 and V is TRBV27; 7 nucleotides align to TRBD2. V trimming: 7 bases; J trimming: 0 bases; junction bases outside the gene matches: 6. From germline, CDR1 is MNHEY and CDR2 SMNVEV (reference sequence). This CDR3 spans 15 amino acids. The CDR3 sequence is CASKTIAGSYNEQFF. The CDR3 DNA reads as TGTGCCAGCAAGACGATAGCGGGCTCCTACAATGAGCAGTTCTTC.

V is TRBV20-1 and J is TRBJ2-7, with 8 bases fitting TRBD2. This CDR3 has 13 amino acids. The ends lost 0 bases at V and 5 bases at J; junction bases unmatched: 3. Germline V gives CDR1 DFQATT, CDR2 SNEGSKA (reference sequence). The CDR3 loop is CSARDYGRDEQYF. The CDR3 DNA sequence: TGCAGTGCTAGAGATTACGGGAGGGACGAGCAGTACTTC.

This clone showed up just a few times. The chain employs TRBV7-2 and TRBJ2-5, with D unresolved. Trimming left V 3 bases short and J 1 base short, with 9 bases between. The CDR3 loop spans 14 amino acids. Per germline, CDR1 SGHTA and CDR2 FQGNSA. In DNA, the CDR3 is TGTGCCAGCAGCTTGCTTGTAACCCAAGAGACCCAGTACTTC. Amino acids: CASSLLVTQETQYF.

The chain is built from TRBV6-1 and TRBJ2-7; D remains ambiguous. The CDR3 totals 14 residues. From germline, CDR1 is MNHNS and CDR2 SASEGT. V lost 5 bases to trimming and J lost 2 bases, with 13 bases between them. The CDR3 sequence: CASSPSIKTYEQYF. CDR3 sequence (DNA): TGTGCCAGCAGTCCCTCTATCAAAACCTACGAGCAGTACTTC.

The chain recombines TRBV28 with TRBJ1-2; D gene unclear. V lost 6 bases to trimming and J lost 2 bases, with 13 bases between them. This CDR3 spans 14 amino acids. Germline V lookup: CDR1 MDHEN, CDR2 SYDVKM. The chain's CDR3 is CASRTARGNYGYTF. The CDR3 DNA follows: TGTGCCAGCAGAACAGCCCGGGGAAACTATGGCTACACCTTC.

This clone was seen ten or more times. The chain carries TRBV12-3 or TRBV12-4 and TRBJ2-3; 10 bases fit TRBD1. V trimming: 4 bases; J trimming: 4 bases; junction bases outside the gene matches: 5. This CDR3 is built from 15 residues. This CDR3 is CASSSDRGPADTQYF. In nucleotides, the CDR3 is TGTGCCAGCAGTTCAGACAGGGGGCCCGCAGATACGCAGTATTTT.

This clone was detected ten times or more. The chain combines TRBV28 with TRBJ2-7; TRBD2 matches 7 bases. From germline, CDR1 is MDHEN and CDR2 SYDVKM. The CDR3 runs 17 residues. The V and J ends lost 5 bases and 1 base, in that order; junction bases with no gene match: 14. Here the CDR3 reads CASSPTGGGGGSYEQYF. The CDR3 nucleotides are TGTGCCAGCAGTCCCACCGGGGGTGGCGGGGGTTCCTACGAGCAGTACTTC.

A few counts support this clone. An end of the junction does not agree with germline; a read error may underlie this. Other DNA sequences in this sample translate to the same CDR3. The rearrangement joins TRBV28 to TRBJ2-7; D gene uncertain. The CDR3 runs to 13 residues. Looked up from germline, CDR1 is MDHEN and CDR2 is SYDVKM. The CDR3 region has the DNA TGCGCCAGCAGTTTGCGAGAACCCTACGAGCAGTACTTC. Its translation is CASSLREPYEQYF.

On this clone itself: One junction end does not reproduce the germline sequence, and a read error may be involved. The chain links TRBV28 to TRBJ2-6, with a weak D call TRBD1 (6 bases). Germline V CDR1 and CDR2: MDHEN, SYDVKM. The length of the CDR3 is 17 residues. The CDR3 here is CASRYSGTYSGSNVLTF. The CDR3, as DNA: TGTGCCAGCAGATACTCCGGGACATACTCTGGGTCCAACGTCCTGACTTTC.

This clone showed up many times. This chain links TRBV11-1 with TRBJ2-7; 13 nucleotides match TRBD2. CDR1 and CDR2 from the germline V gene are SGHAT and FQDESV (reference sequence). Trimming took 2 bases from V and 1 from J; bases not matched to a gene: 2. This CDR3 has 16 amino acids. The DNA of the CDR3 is TGTGCCAGCAGCTTAAGACTAGCGGGAGGATCCTACGAGCAGTACTTC. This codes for CASSLRLAGGSYEQYF.

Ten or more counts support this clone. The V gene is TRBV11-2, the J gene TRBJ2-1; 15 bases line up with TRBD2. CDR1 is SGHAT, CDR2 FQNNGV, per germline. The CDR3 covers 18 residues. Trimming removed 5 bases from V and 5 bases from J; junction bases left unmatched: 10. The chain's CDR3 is CASSPRTSGRAGNNEQFF. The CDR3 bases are TGTGCCAGCAGCCCTCGGACTAGCGGGAGGGCCGGCAACAATGAGCAGTTCTTC.

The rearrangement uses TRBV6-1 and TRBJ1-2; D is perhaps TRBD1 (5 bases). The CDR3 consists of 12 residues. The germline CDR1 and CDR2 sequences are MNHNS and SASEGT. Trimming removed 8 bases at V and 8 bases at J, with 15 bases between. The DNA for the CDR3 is TGTGCCAGCGGTACCAGGGTCTCGGGCTACACCTTC. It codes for CASGTRVSGYTF.

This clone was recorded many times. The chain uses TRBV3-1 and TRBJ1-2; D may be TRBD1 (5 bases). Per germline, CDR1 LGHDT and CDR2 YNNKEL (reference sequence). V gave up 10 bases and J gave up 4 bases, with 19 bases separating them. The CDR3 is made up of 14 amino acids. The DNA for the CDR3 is TGTGCCACCGTGGAGGGGACCCGGGCCTATGGCTACACCTTC. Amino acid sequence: CATVEGTRAYGYTF.

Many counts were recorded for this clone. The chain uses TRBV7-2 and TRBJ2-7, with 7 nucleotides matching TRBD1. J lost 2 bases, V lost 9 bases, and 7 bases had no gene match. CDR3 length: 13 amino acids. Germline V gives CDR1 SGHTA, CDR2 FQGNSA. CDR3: CASDREDPYEQYF. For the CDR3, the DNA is TGTGCCAGTGACAGGGAAGATCCCTACGAGCAGTACTTC.

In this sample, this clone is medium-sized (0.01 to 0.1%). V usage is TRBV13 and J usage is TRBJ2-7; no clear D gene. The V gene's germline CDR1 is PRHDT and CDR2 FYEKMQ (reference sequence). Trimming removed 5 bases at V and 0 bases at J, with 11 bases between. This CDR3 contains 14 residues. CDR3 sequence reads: CASSRRSYSYEQYF. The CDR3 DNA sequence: TGTGCCAGCAGCCGTCGTTCTTACTCCTACGAGCAGTACTTC.

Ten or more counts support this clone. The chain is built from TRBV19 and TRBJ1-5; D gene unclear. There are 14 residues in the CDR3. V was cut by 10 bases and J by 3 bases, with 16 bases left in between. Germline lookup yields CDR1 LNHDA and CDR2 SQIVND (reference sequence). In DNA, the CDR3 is TGTGCCACCCGGGAGCGCAGGCTCAATCAGCCCCAGCATTTT. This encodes CATRERRLNQPQHF.

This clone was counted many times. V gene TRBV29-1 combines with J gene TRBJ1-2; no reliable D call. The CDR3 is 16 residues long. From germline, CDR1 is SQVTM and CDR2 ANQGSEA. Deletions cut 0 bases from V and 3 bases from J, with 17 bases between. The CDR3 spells CSVEDQDPGRHYGYTF. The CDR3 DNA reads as TGCAGCGTTGAAGATCAGGACCCCGGGCGGCACTATGGCTACACCTTC.

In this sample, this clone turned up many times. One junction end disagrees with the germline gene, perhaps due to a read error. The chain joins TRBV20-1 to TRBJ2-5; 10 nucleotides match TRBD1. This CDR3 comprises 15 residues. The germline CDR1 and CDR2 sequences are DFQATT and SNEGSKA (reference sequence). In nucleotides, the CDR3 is TGCGGTGCTAGAGATCAGGACAGGGGGTTAGAGACCCAGTACTTC. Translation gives CGARDQDRGLETQYF.

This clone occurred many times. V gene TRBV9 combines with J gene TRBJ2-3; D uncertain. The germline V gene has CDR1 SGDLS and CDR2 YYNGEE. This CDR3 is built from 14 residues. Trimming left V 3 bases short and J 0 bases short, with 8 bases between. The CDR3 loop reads CASSGSLSTDTQYF. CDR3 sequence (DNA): TGTGCCAGCAGCGGATCACTGAGCACAGATACGCAGTATTTT.

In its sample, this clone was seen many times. CDR3 amino acids: CASSAEQGRERAFF. DNA for the CDR3: TGTGCCAGCAGCGCCGAACAGGGGCGGGAAAGAGCTTTCTTT. The rearrangement joins TRBV13 to TRBJ1-1; TRBD1 matches at 7 bases. The CDR3 runs to 14 residues. Germline trimming cut 5 bases from V and 10 bases from J; bases unmatched to any gene: 13. From germline, CDR1 is PRHDT and CDR2 FYEKMQ (reference sequence).